This TCR beta chain was captured in a study of blood T cell repertoires in COVID-19. In the study overall: Specimens from acute and convalescent COVID-19 originated in the United States, Italy and Spain.

This CDR3 is built from 15 residues. Per the germline V gene, CDR1 is SGHTA and CDR2 is FQGNSA. The V and J ends lost 3 bases and 6 bases, in that order; junction bases with no gene match: 8. Per the original methods: Cell counts per sample came from amplifying reference gene primers. Only in-frame clones appear in the TCRdb table, and some are missing; sequencing was by immunoSEQ multiplex PCR. For V, J and clone size, that table is used; D and trimming come from the DNA. The table has about 200,000 clones, roughly 88% seen once; the top ten hold more than 25%. The sequencing sample was made of peripheral blood. This chain joins TRBV7-2 and TRBJ2-1; TRBD1 matches at 7 bases. The TCR sequence derives from a man in his forties with acute or convalescent COVID-19. CDR3 loop: CASSFRQGDPNEQFF. CDR3 DNA: TGTGCCAGCAGCTTCCGGCAGGGGGATCCCAATGAGCAGTTCTTC.